The next 8 T cell receptor beta chains were all read from a single sample in a study of blood T cell repertoires in COVID-19. Here immunoSEQ multiplex PCR was the method, and the copy in TCRdb shows in-frame clones only, minus some. The table has 200,000 or so clones, 70% to 90% seen once. The source material was PBMCs or T cells enriched from blood (not recorded which). These receptor sequences come from a woman aged 40-49 years with acute COVID-19.

The table lists this clone with a count of one. This CDR3 is CASSLYGNTEAFF. As DNA, the CDR3 is TGTGCCAGCAGCCTTTACGGGAACACTGAAGCTTTCTTT. The chain is built from TRBV13 and TRBJ1-1; D call uncertain. This CDR3 has 13 residues. Trimming stripped 5 bases from V and 1 base from J, with 8 bases between. CDR1 PRHDT and CDR2 FYEKMQ come from the germline V gene (reference sequence).

The chain carries TRBV3-1 (or the pseudogene TRBV3-2) and TRBJ2-3; the match to TRBD2 covers 10 bases. V lost 3 bases, J lost 7 bases, and 13 bases stayed unmatched. The CDR3 runs 17 residues. Germline V gives CDR1 LGHDT, CDR2 YNNKEL (reference sequence). The chain's CDR3 is CASSHKIPGLATHTQYF. The CDR3 coding sequence is TGTGCCAGCAGCCACAAGATACCGGGACTAGCGACCCATACGCAGTATTTT.

This chain uses TRBV5-6 with TRBJ1-1, with TRBD1 identical over 9 bases. The germline gives CDR1 SGHDT, CDR2 YYEEEE. With 4 bases clipped from V and 4 bases from J, the junction kept 8 bases outside the gene matches. The CDR3 loop spans 15 amino acids. CDR3 coding DNA: TGTGCCAGCAGCGGGGGACAGGGCGGGACCACTGAAGCTTTCTTT. Translation: CASSGGQGGTTEAFF.

The chain is built from TRBV19 and TRBJ1-5; D remains ambiguous. The CDR3 runs 12 residues. Trimming removed 7 bases from V and 9 bases from J, with 13 bases in between. Germline CDR1 is LNHDA and CDR2 is SQIVND (reference sequence). The CDR3 loop reads CASNTGLGPQHF. The CDR3 DNA reads TGTGCCAGTAACACCGGGTTGGGGCCCCAGCATTTT.

This clone was seen repeatedly, ten times or more. The rearrangement joins TRBV19 to TRBJ2-7, with TRBD1 as a possible D gene (5 bases). Trimming removed 4 bases from V and 3 bases from J, with 25 bases in between. This CDR3 contains 18 residues. Germline V gene data show CDR1 as LNHDA and CDR2 as SQIVND (reference sequence). Written as DNA, the CDR3 is TGTGCCAGTAGTACCACGGCGCCTGACAGACCACACCTCTACGAGCAGTACTTC. This translates into CASSTTAPDRPHLYEQYF.

The rearrangement uses TRBV9 and TRBJ1-1; D call uncertain. With 6 bases removed from V and 3 bases from J, the gap between germline ends came to 24 bases. This CDR3 contains 17 residues. CDR1 is SGDLS and CDR2 is YYNGEE in the germline V gene. The CDR3 spells CASTPSNGEAGDTEAFF. CDR3 in DNA: TGTGCCAGCACACCATCGAACGGGGAGGCCGGCGACACTGAAGCTTTCTTT.

The V and J genes are TRBV5-1 and TRBJ2-7, with TRBD2 as a possible D gene (6 bases). V was cut by 2 bases and J by 0 bases, with 6 bases left in between. The CDR3 has 13 residues. CDR1 is SGHRS and CDR2 is YFSETQ in the germline V gene. CDR3 amino acids: CASSFSGSYEQYF. As DNA, the CDR3 is TGCGCCAGCAGCTTTAGCGGCTCCTACGAGCAGTACTTC.

V is TRBV5-5 and J is TRBJ2-7; 8 bases are shared with TRBD1. Trimming at V came to 0 bases and at J to 7 bases, leaving 9 bases not matched to a gene. The CDR3 has 15 amino acids. CDR1 is SGHKS and CDR2 is YYEKEE in the germline V gene (reference sequence). The CDR3 here is CASSLDRGIAREQYF. CDR3 DNA: TGTGCCAGCAGCTTGGACAGGGGGATAGCGCGAGAGCAGTACTTC.